The TCR beta chain under discussion was sequenced for a study of blood T cells in healthy people across ages. Overall study findings and caveats: Using unsorted PBMCs precluded a conclusive naive versus antigen-experienced comparison.

With respect to this clonotype: The antigen remains undetermined.

Sample-barcoded 5' priming and a J-beta primer mix drove a second PCR of about 7 to 11 cycles. Every molecule of cDNA carried a tag from a template-switch adaptor with 12 random nucleotides. Each CDR3 protein is one row after TCRdb ran MiXCR on the 5' RACE reads. The sample includes 780,000 or so distinct CDR3 sequences, 25% seen only once; the top ten take under 4.5%. Trimming stripped 5 bases from V and 0 bases from J, with 7 bases between. The CDR3 consists of 12 residues. CDR1 SQVTM and CDR2 ANQGSEA come from the germline V gene. The sample was also linked to a second study, of T cells of mothers and their children.

The sequenced material came from blood. The gene calls are TRBV29-1 and TRBJ1-1; maybe TRBD1 (6 bases). The receptor was isolated from a boy younger than 18 in good health. The CDR3 here is CSVQGMNTEAFF. The DNA for the CDR3 is TGCAGCGTTCAGGGGATGAACACTGAAGCTTTCTTT.